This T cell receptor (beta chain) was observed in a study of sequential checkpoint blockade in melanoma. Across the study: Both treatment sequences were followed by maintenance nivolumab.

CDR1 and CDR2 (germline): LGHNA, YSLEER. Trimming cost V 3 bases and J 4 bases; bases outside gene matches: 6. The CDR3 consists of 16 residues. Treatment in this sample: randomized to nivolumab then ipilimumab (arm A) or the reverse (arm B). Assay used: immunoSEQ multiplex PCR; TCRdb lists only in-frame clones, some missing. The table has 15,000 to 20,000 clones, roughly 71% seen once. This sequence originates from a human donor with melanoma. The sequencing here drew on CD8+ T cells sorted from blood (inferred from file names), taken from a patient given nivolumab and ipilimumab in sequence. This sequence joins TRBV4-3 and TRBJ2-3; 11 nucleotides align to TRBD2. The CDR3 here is CASSQALAGGADTQYF. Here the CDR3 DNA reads TGCGCCAGCAGCCAGGCCTTAGCGGGGGGGGCAGATACGCAGTATTTT.